Each of the 21 T cell receptor beta chains below was sequenced from the same sample in a study of T cells in localized non-small cell lung cancer (dated by TCRdb to 2018 to 2020). Receptors were amplified or captured by the immunoSEQ multiplex PCR assay. The immuneACCESS repertoire file appears here via TCRdb, limited to in-frame rearrangements. These files lack a portion of the clones; in checked studies, under half of the deficit traces to unresolved V genes, and the cause of the others is not known. The sample table records approximately 28,000 clones; approximately 86% of these occur just once. The ten largest clones take up about 14% of the sample. The material was peripheral blood, obtained before any cancer treatment. These receptors came from a female donor aged 60 or older with stage II squamous cell lung carcinoma.

The CDR3 DNA reads as TGTGCCAGTAGTATTCTGCGGGGTACAGATACGCAGTATTTT. Encoded protein: CASSILRGTDTQYF. The genes are TRBV19 and TRBJ2-3, with a possible D match to TRBD2 (6 bases). Between the trimmed V and J ends, which lost 3 bases and 3 bases, there was a span of 10 bases. Germline CDR1 and CDR2: LNHDA and SQIVND (reference sequence). The CDR3 has 14 residues.

The chain recombines TRBV5-1 with TRBJ1-2; unclear D gene. The CDR3 has 14 residues. V was pared by 5 bases and J by 1 base, with 12 bases between. CDR1 and CDR2 (germline): SGHRS, YFSETQ. The chain's CDR3 is CASSPTDGNYGYTF. The CDR3 DNA follows: TGCGCCAGCAGTCCTACGGACGGTAACTATGGCTACACCTTC.

This clone turned up a few times. The chain joins TRBV7-2 to TRBJ2-5; perhaps TRBD2 as D (6 bases). The CDR3 covers 15 residues. Germline V lookup: CDR1 SGHTA, CDR2 FQGNSA. V was clipped by 1 base and J by 1 base, with 10 bases between them. Here the CDR3 reads CASSLVGGLQETQYF. The CDR3 coding sequence is TGTGCCAGCAGCTTAGTCGGGGGACTCCAAGAGACCCAGTACTTC.

CDR3: CASSPNRDRGDGYTF. The CDR3 DNA follows: TGTGCCAGCAGCCCCAACCGGGACAGGGGCGATGGCTACACCTTC. The J gene is TRBJ1-2, the V gene TRBV6-6; 10 positions agree with TRBD1. V shed 6 bases, J shed 6 bases, and the junction held 10 bases outside the gene matches. The V gene's germline CDR1 is MNHNY and CDR2 SVGAGI (reference sequence). The CDR3 sequence is 15 residues long.

The rearrangement joins TRBV7-2 to TRBJ2-3; a possible D gene is TRBD2 (6 bases). Trimming removed 5 bases from V and 6 bases from J, with 18 bases in between. The CDR3 totals 15 residues. Germline V lookup: CDR1 SGHTA, CDR2 FQGNSA. CDR3: CASSPRRVAGDTQYF. For the CDR3, the DNA is TGTGCCAGCAGCCCCCGGAGGGTCGCAGGGGATACGCAGTATTTT.

The rearrangement joins TRBV11-2 to TRBJ2-3; D remains ambiguous. Germline V CDR1 and CDR2: SGHAT, FQNNGV. The ends were cut back, 8 bases at V and 4 bases at J, with 10 bases in the middle. The CDR3 totals 12 residues. CDR3 loop: CASHGFADTQYF. CDR3 sequence (DNA): TGTGCCAGCCACGGCTTCGCAGATACGCAGTATTTT.

The genes are TRBV5-6 and TRBJ2-7, with 9 bases fitting TRBD2. The germline V gene has CDR1 SGHDT and CDR2 YYEEEE. This CDR3 has 16 amino acids. The V and J ends lost 0 bases and 0 bases, in that order; junction bases with no gene match: 4. The CDR3 sequence is CASSLGLAVISYEQYF. The CDR3 DNA reads TGTGCCAGCAGCTTGGGACTAGCGGTGATCTCCTACGAGCAGTACTTC. Complete variable domain (other parts from reference TRBV5-6 and TRBJ2-7): DAGVTQSPTHLIKTRGQQVTLRCSPKSGHDTVSWYQQALGQGPQFIFQYYEEEERQRGNFPDRFSGHQFPNYSSELNVNALLLGDSALYLCASSLGLAVISYEQYFGPGTRLTVT.

This clone showed up just once. The chain is built from TRBV11-2 and TRBJ2-5; TRBD1 is a possible D gene (5 bases). The length of the CDR3 is 13 residues. Trimming took 3 bases from V and 3 from J, leaving 8 bases between them. Germline CDR1 is SGHAT and CDR2 is FQNNGV. The CDR3 DNA is TGTGCCAGCAGCTTGGGCAGGGAAGAGACCCAGTACTTC. Translation gives CASSLGREETQYF.

J is TRBJ2-1 and V is TRBV11-3; 7 bases match TRBD1. Germline trimming cut 0 bases from V and 5 bases from J; bases unmatched to any gene: 4. The germline V gene encodes CDR1 SGHNT and CDR2 YENEEA. CDR3 length equals 15 residues. Written as DNA, the CDR3 is TGTGCCAGCAGCTTAGAGACAGGGTCTCACAATGAGCAGTTCTTC. The encoded protein is CASSLETGSHNEQFF.

V gene TRBV19 combines with J gene TRBJ1-5; 7 nucleotides align to TRBD1. Germline V gene data show CDR1 as LNHDA and CDR2 as SQIVND (reference sequence). V lost 3 bases, J lost 6 bases, and 8 bases stayed unmatched. CDR3 length: 15 amino acids. This CDR3 reads CASSIGGRGPQPQHF. DNA of the CDR3: TGTGCCAGTAGTATTGGGGGGAGGGGGCCTCAGCCCCAGCATTTT.

This rearrangement joins TRBV6-5 to TRBJ1-2; the D is unclear. The CDR3 is 12 residues long. Germline assignment: CDR1 MNHEY and CDR2 SVGAGI. V was clipped by 6 bases and J by 8 bases, with 13 bases between them. In nucleotides, the CDR3 is TGTGCCAGCAGCCGTACTACTTGGGGCTACACCTTC. Amino acid sequence: CASSRTTWGYTF.

This clone was detected a few times. This chain joins TRBV30 and TRBJ1-5; D gene ambiguous. Trimming pared 1 base from V and 3 bases from J, leaving 7 bases between. Germline lookup yields CDR1 GTSNPN and CDR2 SVGIG (reference sequence). This CDR3 comprises 13 residues. The CDR3 is CAWSEQSNQPQHF. The CDR3 DNA reads as TGTGCCTGGAGTGAACAGTCCAATCAGCCCCAGCATTTT.

The rearrangement uses TRBV11-1 and TRBJ2-7; possibly TRBD1 for D (5 bases). CDR1 and CDR2 from the germline V gene are SGHAT and FQDESV (reference sequence). V lost 5 bases to trimming and J lost 2 bases, with 13 bases between them. The CDR3 length is 14 residues. The chain's CDR3 is CASSQRQPPYEQYF. CDR3 nucleotide sequence: TGTGCCAGCAGCCAACGACAGCCTCCCTACGAGCAGTACTTC.

The chain couples TRBV25-1 to TRBJ2-1; 11 bases agree with TRBD2. The trim removed 0 bases at V and 6 bases at J, leaving 10 bases unmatched. Per germline, CDR1 MGHDK and CDR2 SYGVNS. This CDR3 has 18 residues. In nucleotides, the CDR3 is TGTGCCAGCAGTGAATATGGGACACTAGCGGGAGACCCCAATGAGCAGTTCTTC. Translating it yields CASSEYGTLAGDPNEQFF.

The chain uses TRBV23-1 and TRBJ2-7; either TRBD1 or TRBD2 may fit D (6 bases each). TRBV23-1 is recorded as an ORF, its role being uncertain. V lost 1 base and J 3 bases, leaving 16 bases between the germline ends. This CDR3 is 16 amino acids long. The CDR3 nucleotides read TGCGCCAGCAGTCAATGTGGGGGGCCCCCTTTCTACGAGCAGTACTTC. Translation: CASSQCGGPPFYEQYF.

This chain connects TRBV5-1 to TRBJ1-1; D possibly corresponds to TRBD1 (6 bases). The V end was cut by 7 bases, the J end by 3 bases, with 22 bases between. The CDR3 covers 16 residues. Germline-derived CDR1 and CDR2 are SGHRS and YFSETQ. The CDR3 is CASRKGGGSIYTEAFF. The CDR3, as DNA: TGCGCCAGCCGAAAAGGGGGAGGGTCAATTTACACTGAAGCTTTCTTT.

The J gene is TRBJ2-1, the V gene TRBV2; 8 nucleotides align to TRBD2. J gave up 6 bases and V 6 bases, and 10 bases lay outside the gene matches. CDR1 is SNHLY and CDR2 is FYNNEI in the germline V gene. The length of the CDR3 is 15 residues. CDR3 bases: TGTGCCAGCAGAAGTATGGTAGCGGGACCCAATGAGCAGTTCTTC. Translation gives CASRSMVAGPNEQFF.

This clone was seen just once. The chain combines TRBV6-5 with TRBJ1-3; D ambiguous. The CDR3 runs to 15 residues. V dropped 6 bases and J dropped 0 bases, with 12 bases sitting between them. The germline CDR1 and CDR2 sequences are MNHEY and SVGAGI. In DNA, the CDR3 is TGTGCCAGCAGCTATGACGGTTACTCTGGAAACACCATATATTTT. As protein: CASSYDGYSGNTIYF.

V is TRBV29-1 and J is TRBJ2-6; 8 bases are a match to TRBD2. The V and J ends lost 5 bases and 1 base, in that order; junction bases with no gene match: 10. From germline, CDR1 is SQVTM and CDR2 ANQGSEA. This CDR3 is built from 17 residues. CDR3 coding DNA: TGCAGCGTTATAGACCTAGCGGGTGGTTCTGGGGCCAACGTCCTGACTTTC. Protein: CSVIDLAGGSGANVLTF.

V usage is TRBV5-1 and J usage is TRBJ2-2; 11 bases map to TRBD2. Losses at the gene ends were 4 bases for V and 1 base for J; bases not matched to a gene: 3. Germline-derived CDR1 and CDR2 are SGHRS and YFSETQ. This CDR3 region has 16 residues. The CDR3 DNA is TGCGCCAGCAGCCATGGGACTAGCGGGAACACCGGGGAGCTGTTTTTT. This codes for CASSHGTSGNTGELFF. Using reference TRBV5-1 and TRBJ2-2 for the parts outside the CDR3, the full variable domain is KAGVTQTPRYLIKTRGQQVTLSCSPISGHRSVSWYQQTPGQGLQFLFEYFSETQRNKGNFPGRFSGRQFSNSRSEMNVSTLELGDSALYLCASSHGTSGNTGELFFGEGSRLTVL.

This chain uses TRBV28 with TRBJ2-2; 7 nucleotides agree with TRBD1. The CDR3 contains 12 residues. After removal of 4 bases from V and 13 bases from J, the junction contained 6 bases not matched to a gene. Germline CDR1 MDHEN, CDR2 SYDVKM. The CDR3 nucleotides are TGTGCCAGCAGTTATACAGGGGTTGCGCTGTTTTTT. Protein: CASSYTGVALFF.